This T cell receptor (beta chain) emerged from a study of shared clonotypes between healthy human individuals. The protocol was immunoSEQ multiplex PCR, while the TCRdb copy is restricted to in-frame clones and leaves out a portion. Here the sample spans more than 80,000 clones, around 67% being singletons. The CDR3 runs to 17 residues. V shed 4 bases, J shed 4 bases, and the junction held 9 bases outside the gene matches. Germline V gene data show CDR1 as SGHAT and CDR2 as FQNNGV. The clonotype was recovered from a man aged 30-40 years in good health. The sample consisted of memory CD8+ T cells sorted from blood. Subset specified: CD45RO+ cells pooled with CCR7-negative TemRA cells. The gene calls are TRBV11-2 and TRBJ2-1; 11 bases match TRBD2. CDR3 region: CASSSFPTSGEYNEQFF. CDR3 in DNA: TGTGCCAGCAGCTCTTTCCCGACTAGCGGGGAATACAATGAGCAGTTCTTC. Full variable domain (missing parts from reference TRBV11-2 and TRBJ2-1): EAGVAQSPRYKIIEKRQSVAFWCNPISGHATLYWYQQILGQGPKLLIQFQNNGVVDDSQLPKDRFSAERLKGVDSTLKIQPAKLEDSAVYLCASSSFPTSGEYNEQFFGPGTRLTVL.